This T cell receptor beta chain was sequenced in a study of T-cell memory formation after mild COVID-19 (TCRdb year 2021). With regard to the full study: Most TCR sequence clusters were specific to one of the two donors. T-cell clones expanding and contracting after mild COVID-19 in a couple of donors were tracked by longitudinal TCRalpha and TCRbeta repertoire sequencing. Two young, previously healthy adult volunteers made up the cohort, one male and one female.

These reads were obtained on an Illumina NovaSeq 6000. Using 5'RACE with constant-segment primers, TCRalpha and TCRbeta cDNA libraries were constructed, with sample barcodes and unique molecular identifiers added in the process. RNA was extracted from every sample with Trizol reagent. Amplification of the libraries took two PCR steps, and the second step added a second sample barcode plus Illumina TruSeq adapters. Libraries were sequenced on an Illumina NovaSeq with 2 x 150 bp paired-end reads. As for how the authors treated the data: Demultiplexing of reads and collapsing into UMI-guided consensus sequences were performed with migec v1.2.7. With mixcr v2.1.11, UMI consensuses were aligned to TRA and TRB V and J templates and assembled into clonotypes. Clonotypes were classified as expanded or contracted when called significant by both edgeR and NoisET, with noise models trained on biological replicates. For edgeR calls, a false discovery rate-adjusted p below 0.01 and a log2 fold-change threshold of 1 were applied. As an exploratory analysis of dynamics, max-normalized trajectories of the 1000 most abundant clonotypes were examined by PCA with hierarchical clustering. The CD4 or CD8 phenotype of responding clones was assigned using the separately sequenced CD4+ and CD8+ repertoires. TCRdb reprocessing: public reads trimmed at Q25 with fastp, clones called with MiXCR, in-frame beta chains kept. Each CDR3 protein appears once, grouped with its most common genes and DNA. The V and J calls were not made by the authors but by TCRdb's processing. The sample table shows about 140,000 distinct CDR3 sequences, and 6% to 7% are seen once. The top ten clonotypes cover about 2.1% of the sample.

There are a few counts of this clonotype. This clone's antigen is unknown. No much larger clone is present one base from it, and per-base qualities are unavailable. V is pruned by 6 bases and J by 0 bases, leaving 14 bases of the junction without a gene match. Inclusive of the bounding cysteine and phenylalanine, the CDR3 is 19 residues long. CDR3 DNA only is kept here, 57 bases in frame from base 1. The germline V gene encodes CDR1 SNHLY and CDR2 FYNNEI. Findings and caveats that apply to the study as a whole: SARS-CoV-2 specificity was not confirmed for the second-wave clones peaking on day 37. The study included only a couple of mild cases, and larger cohorts that include severe cases with pre-infection samples were judged to be necessary. Some responding clones were found in pre-infection memory, which suggests that pre-existing cross-reactive memory T cells took part in the SARS-CoV-2 response. Contracting CD4+ clones turned up mainly in the CM and EM memory subsets, whereas EMRA was where CD8+ clones were enriched. From day 15 to 85, contracting clones showed balanced CD4/CD8 phenotypes, whereas a second wave of clones that expanded from day 15 to 37 leaned towards CD4+.

PBMCs were isolated by Ficoll-Paque density gradient centrifugation. The V and J segments used are TRBV2 and TRBJ2-6; TRBD1 aligns with 7 central bases. This receptor was taken from an adult woman who had mild COVID-19 (a few samples of this study predate the infection). The sample titles of this study are shuffled in the database, so cell type and time point are left out; the donor was told from shared clones. The sequencing input was PBMCs or a T cell subset sorted from them (not recorded which). The nucleotides are TGTGCCAGCAGGGGGCTTCGGACAGGTCGTAGCTCTGGGGCCAACGTCCTGACTTTC. Its protein product is CASRGLRTGRSSGANVLTF.